This T cell receptor beta chain is from a study of blood T cell repertoires in COVID-19. The overall study: COVID-19 samples from acute and convalescent phases originated in the United States, Italy and Spain. T cells, B-cell-depleted T cells, or PBMCs provided the cDNA or gDNA that served as material.

Study processing details: The authors estimated nucleated cell counts from reference gene primer amplification. Method: immunoSEQ multiplex PCR; TCRdb's copy keeps in-frame clones and lacks some. The D gene and trimming were derived from the DNA, and the V and J assignments and clone size from that table. In the table there are around 97,000 clones, approximately 82% of which are singletons. The CDR3 consists of 14 residues. Germline lookup yields CDR1 SGHTS and CDR2 YDEGEE. With 5 bases clipped from V and 3 bases from J, the junction kept 4 bases outside the gene matches. The TCR sequence derives from a man in his 70s with acute or convalescent COVID-19. The V and J genes are TRBV5-8 and TRBJ2-5, with 10 bases identical to TRBD2. Specimen: peripheral blood. The CDR3 nucleotides are TGTGCCAGCAGACGAGGACTAGCGGAAGAGACCCAGTACTTC. Amino acid sequence: CASRRGLAEETQYF.